A selection of T cell receptor beta chains follows, all from one sample in a study of T cells in Graves' hyperthyroidism and ophthalmopathy. MiXCR, applied by TCRdb to the multiplex PCR reads, yields one record per CDR3 protein. Among hundreds of thousands of distinct CDR3 sequences listed, less than 25% were seen once. What was sequenced was blood. Every receptor here comes from a young man with Graves' ophthalmopathy. Both conserved end residues are part of each CDR3. A D gene is named only where the DNA matches it firmly. The size entry is marked missing in some rows and otherwise reads once, few, many or a size class.

V,J,D,size,DNA,CDR3
TRBV25-1,TRBJ2-1,TRBD2,many,TGTGCCAGCATTCGGACTAGCGGGATCAATGAGCAGTTCTTC,CASIRTSGINEQFF
TRBV20-1,TRBJ2-7,.,.,TGCAGTGCCAAAGACCGGGACTGGCTCTACGAGCAGTACTTC,CSAKDRDWLYEQYF
TRBV7-2,TRBJ2-5,TRBD2,.,TGTGCCAGCAGCCGGACTAGCGGGAGTGGGACCCAGTACTTC,CASSRTSGSGTQYF
TRBV9,TRBJ1-2,.,.,TGTGCCAGCAGCGGACACTCTAAATCTAACTATGGCTACACCTTC,CASSGHSKSNYGYTF
TRBV2,TRBJ1-1,TRBD1,many,TGTGCCAGCAGTGTCCCACAGGGGGGGAACACTGAAGCTTTCTTT,CASSVPQGGNTEAFF
TRBV7-9,TRBJ1-3,TRBD1,few,TGTGCCAGCAGCGCTTCAGGACAGGGTTTTGGAAACACCATATATTTT,CASSASGQGFGNTIYF
TRBV10-3,TRBJ2-3,TRBD2,.,TGTGCCGCCTCCGGGACTAGCGGGAGAGGGGCAGATACGCAGTATTTT,CAASGTSGRGADTQYF
TRBV5-1,TRBJ2-3,TRBD2,few,TGCGCCAGCAGCTTCTGGCGGGAGATGGGCACAGATACGCAGTATTTT,CASSFWREMGTDTQYF
TRBV15,TRBJ1-2,.,few,TGTGCCACCAGCAGAGCTCTATCAGAGCACTATGGCTACACCTTC,CATSRALSEHYGYTF
TRBV7-9,TRBJ1-5,TRBD1,.,TGTGCCAGCAGCGGCCCGGGGCAGGGGGCAGTTAGCAATCAGCCCCAGCATTTT,CASSGPGQGAVSNQPQHF
TRBV6-1,TRBJ1-3,.,.,TGTGCCAGCAGTTACGCCACTGGAAACACCATATATTTT,CASSYATGNTIYF
TRBV5-1,TRBJ2-7,.,.,TGCGCCAGCAGCATCGGGGACATTGTTTACGAGCAGTACTTC,CASSIGDIVYEQYF
TRBV12-3/TRBV12-4,TRBJ2-3,.,.,TGTGCCAGCAGTTTATCATTAGTGGTGAGCACAGATACGCAGTATTTT,CASSLSLVVSTDTQYF
TRBV5-1,TRBJ2-1,.,.,TGCGCCAGCAGCTTCGGGCGAGAACCCAATGAGCAGTTCTTC,CASSFGREPNEQFF
TRBV12-3/TRBV12-4,TRBJ1-1,.,.,TGTGCCAGCAGTCCAGGGGTTATGACTGAAGCTTTCTTT,CASSPGVMTEAFF
TRBV27,TRBJ2-7,TRBD1,few,TGTGCCAGCAGCCGCCTTGGACAGGGGGCGCGCGAGCAGTACTTC,CASSRLGQGAREQYF
TRBV11-2,TRBJ2-7,.,many,TGTGCCAGCAGTGGTAGGGGTCTAGTCCACGAGCAGTACTTC,CASSGRGLVHEQYF
TRBV27,TRBJ2-1,TRBD2,.,TGTGCCAGCAGTTTAAGGTGGGAGGGTGAGCAGTTCTTC,CASSLRWEGEQFF
TRBV18,TRBJ2-7,TRBD1,few,TGTGCCAGCTCACCCACCATAGGACAGGGGAGCTACGAGCAGTACTTC,CASSPTIGQGSYEQYF
TRBV6-5,TRBJ2-6,.,few,TGTGCCAGCAGTTACTATCACAACTCTGGGGCCAACGTCCTGACTTTC,CASSYYHNSGANVLTF
TRBV20-1,TRBJ2-7,TRBD2,few,TGCAGTGCTAGAGGTACTAGCGGGAGAGGCGAGCAGTACTTC,CSARGTSGRGEQYF
TRBV7-9,TRBJ1-2,TRBD1,.,TGTGCCAGCAGCACACGAAACGGACAGGGTTCGGTCTACACCTTC,CASSTRNGQGSVYTF
TRBV24-1,TRBJ2-7,.,few,TGTGCCACCAGTGGCCCGCGGAGGGGGTCCTACGAGCAGTACTTC,CATSGPRRGSYEQYF
TRBV5-1,TRBJ2-3,.,many,TGCGCCAGCAGCTTGAACAGTCAACCCACAGATACGCAGTATTTT,CASSLNSQPTDTQYF
TRBV28,TRBJ2-7,TRBD2,many,TGTGCCAGCAGACCGTATAGCGGGAGTAGTTATGGCTACGAGCAGTACTTC,CASRPYSGSSYGYEQYF
TRBV2,TRBJ2-1,.,many,TGTGCCAGCGGCGGGCGGGATGGAGGCTCAAGCTCCTACAATGAGCAGTTCTTC,CASGGRDGGSSSYNEQFF
TRBV19,TRBJ2-3,TRBD2,.,TGTGCCAGTACCTCGACTAGCGGGAGAATGAGCACAGATACGCAGTATTTT,CASTSTSGRMSTDTQYF
TRBV6-2/TRBV6-3,TRBJ1-1,.,.,TGTGCCAGCAGCAGGGACTCAGATATGAACACTGAAGCTTTCTTT,CASSRDSDMNTEAFF
TRBV7-9,TRBJ2-4,.,.,TGTGCCAGCAGCTACGACAGTACCTCAAACATTCAGTACTTC,CASSYDSTSNIQYF
TRBV20-1,TRBJ2-7,.,.,TGCAGTGCTGAGAGTAGCGGCCCCTACGAGCAGTACTTC,CSAESSGPYEQYF
TRBV24-1,TRBJ2-1,TRBD2,once,TGTGCCACCAGGACTAGCGGGAGCAGGCGTAGGTACGAGCAGTTCTTC,CATRTSGSRRRYEQFF
TRBV10-2,TRBJ2-1,.,.,TGCGCCAGCAGTGATACGAGCTCCTACAATGAGCAGTTCTTC,CASSDTSSYNEQFF
TRBV27,TRBJ2-7,TRBD2,few,TGTGCCAGCAGCCCTCCGGGAGGGCAGGGAAACGAGCAGTACTTC,CASSPPGGQGNEQYF
TRBV20-1,TRBJ2-1,.,few,TGCAGTGCTAGCGCGGCCCTTGAGCAGTTCTTC,CSASAALEQFF
TRBV2,TRBJ1-2,TRBD1,.,TGTGCCAGCAAGAACACCGGGACAGGGGGATATGGCTACACCTTC,CASKNTGTGGYGYTF
TRBV9,TRBJ2-1,.,.,TGTGCCAGCAGCCCCTCCCAGGGGTCCTACAATGAGCAGTTCTTC,CASSPSQGSYNEQFF
TRBV11-2,TRBJ1-1,.,many,TGTGCCAGCAGCTTAGATCCGGGAGTGGAGACTGAAGCTTTCTTT,CASSLDPGVETEAFF
TRBV5-1,TRBJ1-1,.,.,TGCGCCAGCAGCCCGTACACTGCTAACACTGAAGCTTTCTTT,CASSPYTANTEAFF